What follows are 11 T cell receptor beta chains derived from one specimen sequenced in a study of T-cell reconstitution after alpha-beta-depleted transplantation in children. TCRbeta library construction was performed incorporating unique molecular identifiers. TCRdb analysed the PCR reads with MiXCR anew, one entry per CDR3 protein. The table includes some 490,000 distinct CDR3 sequences, around 13% detected once. The sequences come from PBMCs from the stem cell graft donor, collected from the stem cell graft. Every receptor here comes from a human donor who donated a stem cell graft to a child with combined immunodeficiency.

The genes are TRBV25-1 and TRBJ2-5; no firm D call. Per germline, CDR1 MGHDK and CDR2 SYGVNS. The CDR3 consists of 15 residues. Trimming left V 0 bases short and J 1 base short, with 9 bases between. The CDR3 protein is CASSEYGRSQETQYF. In nucleotides, the CDR3 is TGTGCCAGCAGTGAATACGGACGCTCCCAAGAGACCCAGTACTTC.

The V gene is TRBV29-1, the J gene TRBJ1-2, with 8 bases matching TRBD1. CDR1 SQVTM and CDR2 ANQGSEA come from the germline V gene. The CDR3 sequence is 11 residues long. The trim removed 5 bases at V and 7 bases at J, leaving 3 bases unmatched. The CDR3 loop reads CSVRTGSGYTF. CDR3 nucleotides: TGCAGCGTTCGGACAGGGAGTGGCTACACCTTC.

This clonotype was detected only a few times. This chain uses TRBV27 with TRBJ1-5; D gene uncertain. This CDR3 contains 14 residues. Trimming cost V 6 bases and J 2 bases, with 11 bases left between them. Germline CDR1 MNHEY, CDR2 SMNVEV (reference sequence). The CDR3, as DNA: TGTGCCAGCAGCACTACCACAGGCAATCAGCCCCAGCATTTT. It specifies CASSTTTGNQPQHF.

This clonotype has only a few counts. The rearrangement joins TRBV7-7 to TRBJ2-2, with 7 bases fitting TRBD2. V shed 0 bases, J shed 1 base, and the junction held 14 bases outside the gene matches. Germline loops: CDR1 SSHAT, CDR2 FNYEAQ (reference sequence). This CDR3 comprises 20 residues. This chain's CDR3 is CASSLARGKAFGWNTGELFF. In nucleotides, the CDR3 is TGTGCCAGCAGCTTAGCGCGGGGGAAGGCGTTTGGTTGGAACACCGGGGAGCTGTTTTTT.

This clonotype was seen many times. This sequence joins TRBV24-1 and TRBJ2-3, with D tentatively TRBD1 (6 bases). The CDR3 extends over 14 amino acids. Germline V gene data show CDR1 as KGHDR and CDR2 as SFDVKD. V was shortened by 4 bases and J by 8 bases, with 15 bases between the two germline ends. This CDR3 reads CATSDSFRGGTQYF. The CDR3 DNA is TGTGCCACCAGTGACTCTTTCAGGGGCGGTACGCAGTATTTT.

The table lists this clonotype with many counts. The J gene is TRBJ1-5, the V gene TRBV12-3 or TRBV12-4, with D unresolved. The ends were cut back, 1 base at V and 0 bases at J, with 7 bases in the middle. This CDR3 spans 15 amino acids. The DNA for the CDR3 is TGTGCCAGCAGTTTAGGAGGGTATAGCAATCAGCCCCAGCATTTT. Translation gives CASSLGGYSNQPQHF.

The chain couples TRBV29-1 to TRBJ1-1, with D possibly being TRBD1 (5 bases). V was shortened by 8 bases and J by 2 bases, with 15 bases between the two germline ends. Per the germline V gene, CDR1 is SQVTM and CDR2 is ANQGSEA. CDR3 size: 13 residues. The CDR3 is CSLRGDSNTEAFF. CDR3 nucleotide sequence: TGCAGCTTACGGGGAGACAGTAACACTGAAGCTTTCTTT.

This clonotype was seen many times. The rearrangement joins TRBV9 to TRBJ2-7; D remains ambiguous. The CDR3 runs 14 residues. The V end lost 0 bases, the J end lost 1 base, and 8 bases lay between the germline ends. Per the germline V gene, CDR1 is SGDLS and CDR2 is YYNGEE. The CDR3 is CASSVEGGSYEQYF. DNA of the CDR3: TGTGCCAGCAGCGTAGAGGGTGGGTCCTACGAGCAGTACTTC.

J is TRBJ2-7 and V is TRBV20-1, with D perhaps TRBD2 (5 bases). Between the trimmed V and J ends, which lost 4 bases and 2 bases, there was a span of 15 bases. This CDR3 comprises 14 residues. CDR1 is DFQATT, CDR2 SNEGSKA, per germline (reference sequence). The CDR3 sequence: CSAKRPHEPYEQYF. The DNA for the CDR3 is TGCAGTGCTAAGCGGCCCCACGAACCCTACGAGCAGTACTTC.

In this sample, this clonotype turned up a few times. V is TRBV12-3 or TRBV12-4 and J is TRBJ1-1; D gene ambiguous. The CDR3 totals 15 residues. Trimming stripped 1 base from V and 5 bases from J, with 14 bases between. CDR3 sequence (DNA): TGTGCCAGCAGTTTAGACAGTCCGACGAGGACTGAAGCTTTCTTT. Encoded protein: CASSLDSPTRTEAFF.

The V call is TRBV2, the J call TRBJ2-5; D is possibly TRBD1 (6 bases). Between the trimmed V and J ends, which lost 4 bases and 2 bases, there was a span of 14 bases. Germline lookup yields CDR1 SNHLY and CDR2 FYNNEI. CDR3 length: 15 amino acids. The CDR3 is CASSVFGGVQETQYF. For the CDR3, the DNA is TGTGCCAGCAGTGTTTTTGGGGGCGTTCAAGAGACCCAGTACTTC.